A selection of T cell receptor beta chains follows, all from one sample in a study of control samples from healthy donors and cancer patients. Sequencing was performed with immunoSEQ multiplex PCR; in TCRdb, only in-frame clones are kept and a portion is missing. Here the sample spans about 170,000 clones, roughly 89% being singletons. The sequencing input was blood. The receptors derive from a young man in good health. The CDR3 runs from the conserved cysteine through the conserved F or W. A D gene is named only where the DNA matches it firmly. Part of the rows lack a size; the others show once, few, many or a class for expanded clones.

TRBV11-2	.	TRBJ1-3	.	15	TGTGCCAGCAGCTTAGGATCCGGGAACGGAAACACCATATATTTT	CASSLGSGNGNTIYF
TRBV24-1	TRBD2	TRBJ2-1	.	16	TGTGCCACCAGTGATTTCGGGACTAGCGGGAACAATGAGCAGTTCTTC	CATSDFGTSGNNEQFF
TRBV12-5	.	TRBJ2-5	once	13	TGTGCTAGTGGTTTGGGGATACGGGAGACCCAGTACTTC	CASGLGIRETQYF
TRBV6-5	.	TRBJ2-1	once	14	TGTGCCAGCAGTTACCTCGACTCGGGGGTTGAGCAGTTCTTC	CASSYLDSGVEQFF
TRBV7-2	.	TRBJ1-2	.	14	TGTGCCAGCAGCTTAGGTAAAGGTGACTATGGCTACACCTTC	CASSLGKGDYGYTF
TRBV6-2/TRBV6-3	.	TRBJ1-3	.	14	TGTGCCAGCAGTTACTTCGGGGCCGGAAACACCATATATTTT	CASSYFGAGNTIYF
TRBV5-1	.	TRBJ1-1	.	13	TGCGCCAGCAGCCCGCATGGGGACACTGAAGCTTTCTTT	CASSPHGDTEAFF
TRBV30	.	TRBJ2-3	.	11	TGTGCCTGGAGTGTCGGGTGGGGGCAGTATTTT	CAWSVGWGQYF
TRBV5-1	TRBD1	TRBJ1-2	.	14	TGCGCCAGCAGCGGGGGACAGGATTTGGGCGGCTACACCTTC	CASSGGQDLGGYTF
TRBV3-1/TRBV3-2	.	TRBJ2-5	.	14	TGTGCCAGCAGCCAAAGAGCGATCCAAGAGACCCAGTACTTC	CASSQRAIQETQYF
TRBV7-2	TRBD1	TRBJ1-5	.	14	TGTGCCAGCAGTGTAGACAGGGGCAATCAGCCCCAGCATTTT	CASSVDRGNQPQHF
TRBV29-1	.	TRBJ2-7	.	12	TGCAGCATTGAAACTCAGGGGTACGAGCAGTACTTC	CSIETQGYEQYF
TRBV4-1	.	TRBJ1-4	.	18	TGCGCCAGCAGCCAAGAGAGACTAGGACAGAGACGTAATGAAAAACTGTTTTTT	CASSQERLGQRRNEKLFF
TRBV4-1	TRBD1	TRBJ1-1	.	14	TGCGCCAGCCTATACATCCCGGGACAGGGGGAAGCTTTCTTT	CASLYIPGQGEAFF
TRBV7-8	TRBD1	TRBJ1-1	once	13	TGTGCCAGCAGCATTACAGGGGGCACTGAAGCTTTCTTT	CASSITGGTEAFF
TRBV7-2	.	TRBJ2-3	once	12	TGTGCCAGCAGCTTAGGAATAGATACGCAGTATTTT	CASSLGIDTQYF
TRBV6-5	.	TRBJ2-1	.	15	TGTGCCAGCAGACCGACGGGACTGAAGATCAATGAGCAGTTCTTC	CASRPTGLKINEQFF
TRBV19	.	TRBJ2-7	.	11	TGTGCCAGTAGTATGGCGGCCGAGCAGTACTTC	CASSMAAEQYF
TRBV25-1	.	TRBJ1-1	.	9	TGTGCCGTTGACTCTGAAGCTTTCTTT	CAVDSEAFF
TRBV7-9	.	TRBJ1-6	.	14	TGTGCCAGCAGGGGGGGGACTGTTTATTCACCCCTCCACTTT	CASRGGTVYSPLHF
TRBV18	.	TRBJ1-1	.	15	TGTGCCAGCTCAGGAGGTGATACGGAGAACACTGAAGCTTTCTTT	CASSGGDTENTEAFF
TRBV24-1	TRBD1	TRBJ1-1	.	13	TGTGCCACCAGTGATGGGGGACAGGCCGAAGCTTTCTTT	CATSDGGQAEAFF
TRBV9	TRBD2	TRBJ2-1	.	15	TGTGCCAGCAGTGAAACCGGGACTACTATCCATGAGCAGTTCTTC	CASSETGTTIHEQFF
TRBV28	.	TRBJ2-7	.	12	TGTGCCAGCAGTAGACTAGGATCCGAGCAGTACTTC	CASSRLGSEQYF
TRBV6-2/TRBV6-3	TRBD1	TRBJ2-3	.	15	TGTGCCAGCAGCCCGGACAGGGGGCCTGGAGATACGCAGTATTTT	CASSPDRGPGDTQYF
TRBV5-5	.	TRBJ2-2	.	18	TGTGCCAGCAGCTTGGACCCCGGCAAGGGATGGGGAACCGGGGAGCTGTTTTTT	CASSLDPGKGWGTGELFF
TRBV24-1	TRBD1	TRBJ1-5	.	14	TGTGCCACCAGTAGCGGACAGGGAATTAGACCCCAGCATTTT	CATSSGQGIRPQHF
TRBV9	.	TRBJ1-5	.	15	TGTGCCAGCAGCGTAGATACGGGTTCGGGTCAGCCCCAGCATTTT	CASSVDTGSGQPQHF
TRBV5-1	.	TRBJ1-1	once	12	TGCGCCAGCAGCGTCAGTAACACTGAAGCTTTCTTT	CASSVSNTEAFF
TRBV10-1	.	TRBJ1-1	.	15	TGCGCCAGCAACGGGAGAAAGGTAGGGAGCACTGAAGCTTTCTTT	CASNGRKVGSTEAFF
TRBV4-1	.	TRBJ2-6	.	16	TGCGCCAGCAGCCTTGGGCGGGTGCTCGGGGCCAACGTCCTGACTTTC	CASSLGRVLGANVLTF
TRBV12-3/TRBV12-4	.	TRBJ2-1	.	12	TGTGCCAGCAGTCTCCTCGGTAATGAGCAGTTCTTC	CASSLLGNEQFF
TRBV5-1	.	TRBJ2-1	.	11	TGCGCCAGCAATGGGTACGATGAGCAGTTCTTC	CASNGYDEQFF
TRBV7-8	.	TRBJ2-7	.	14	TGTGCCAGCAGTTTGTTGGACTCCAACTACGAGCAGTACTTC	CASSLLDSNYEQYF
TRBV24-1	.	TRBJ2-3	.	16	TGTGCCACCAGTGGGGGGCGCGTCACGAGCACAGATACGCAGTATTTT	CATSGGRVTSTDTQYF
TRBV28	.	TRBJ1-3	.	13	TGTGCCAGCAGTTGGTGGGCCGGAAGCACCATATATTTT	CASSWWAGSTIYF
TRBV20-1	.	TRBJ1-1	.	16	TGCAGTGCTAGTCGCGGGGGGCCGGTGTCGGGCACTGAAGCTTTCTTT	CSASRGGPVSGTEAFF
TRBV14	.	TRBJ2-2	.	15	TGTGCCAGCAGCCTCAGGGTTGGGGCCACCGGGGAGCTGTTTTTT	CASSLRVGATGELFF
TRBV28	TRBD1	TRBJ1-2	.	13	TGTGCCAGCAGCGGACAGGGGGTGAGAGGCTACACCTTC	CASSGQGVRGYTF
TRBV18	.	TRBJ2-2	.	16	TGTGCCAGCTCAGCCACCGGGACGGTGAACACCGGGGAGCTGTTTTTT	CASSATGTVNTGELFF